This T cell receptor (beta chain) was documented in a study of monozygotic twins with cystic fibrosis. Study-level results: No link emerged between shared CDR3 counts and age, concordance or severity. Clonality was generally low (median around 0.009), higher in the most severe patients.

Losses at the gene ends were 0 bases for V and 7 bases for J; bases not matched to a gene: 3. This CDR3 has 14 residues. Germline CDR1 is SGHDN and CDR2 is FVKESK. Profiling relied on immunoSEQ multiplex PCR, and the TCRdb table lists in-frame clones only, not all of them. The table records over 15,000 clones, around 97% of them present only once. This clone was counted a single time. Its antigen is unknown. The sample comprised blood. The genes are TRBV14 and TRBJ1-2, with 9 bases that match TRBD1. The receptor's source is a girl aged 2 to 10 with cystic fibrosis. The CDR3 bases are TGTGCCAGCAGCCAAGATTGGGACAGGGCTGGCTACACCTTC. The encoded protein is CASSQDWDRAGYTF. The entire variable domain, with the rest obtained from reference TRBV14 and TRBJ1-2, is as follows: EAGVTQFPSHSVIEKGQTVTLRCDPISGHDNLYWYRRVMGKEIKFLLHFVKESKQDESGMPNNRFLAERTGGTYSTLKVQPAELEDSGVYFCASSQDWDRAGYTFGSGTRLTVV.